This T cell receptor (beta chain) was found in a study of CD8 T cells in Susac syndrome. Findings and limits, study-wide: Only a relatively small number of individuals were included in the TCR sequencing and HLA analysis.

The V gene's germline CDR1 is GTSNPN and CDR2 SVGIG (reference sequence). Trimming took off 0 bases at V and 7 bases at J, with 19 bases between the two ends. The CDR3 loop spans 17 amino acids. Negative magnetic isolation gave CD8+ and CD4+ cells; FACS enriched CD8+ TEMRA. Reverse transcription of roughly 0.45 to 1 ug RNA was carried out with random hexamers. A multiplex approach, immunoSEQ multiplex PCR, amplified TCR beta CDR3 across 54 Vbeta and 13 Jbeta. TCRdb used MiXCR to reprocess the immunoSEQ multiplex PCR reads, holding one entry per CDR3 protein. This sample yields about 210,000 distinct CDR3 sequences, of which 95% are seen a single time; around 0.082% belongs to the top ten. In regard to this clonotype: Antigen unknown.

The V gene is TRBV30, the J gene TRBJ1-6; maybe TRBD1 (6 bases). This sequence originates from a human donor with multiple sclerosis. Sequencing was done on a sample of CD4+ T cells from PBMCs. DNA for the CDR3: TGTGCCTGGAGTGTAATCCACCAGACAGGTGCAAATTCACCCCTCCACTTT. Residues: CAWSVIHQTGANSPLHF.